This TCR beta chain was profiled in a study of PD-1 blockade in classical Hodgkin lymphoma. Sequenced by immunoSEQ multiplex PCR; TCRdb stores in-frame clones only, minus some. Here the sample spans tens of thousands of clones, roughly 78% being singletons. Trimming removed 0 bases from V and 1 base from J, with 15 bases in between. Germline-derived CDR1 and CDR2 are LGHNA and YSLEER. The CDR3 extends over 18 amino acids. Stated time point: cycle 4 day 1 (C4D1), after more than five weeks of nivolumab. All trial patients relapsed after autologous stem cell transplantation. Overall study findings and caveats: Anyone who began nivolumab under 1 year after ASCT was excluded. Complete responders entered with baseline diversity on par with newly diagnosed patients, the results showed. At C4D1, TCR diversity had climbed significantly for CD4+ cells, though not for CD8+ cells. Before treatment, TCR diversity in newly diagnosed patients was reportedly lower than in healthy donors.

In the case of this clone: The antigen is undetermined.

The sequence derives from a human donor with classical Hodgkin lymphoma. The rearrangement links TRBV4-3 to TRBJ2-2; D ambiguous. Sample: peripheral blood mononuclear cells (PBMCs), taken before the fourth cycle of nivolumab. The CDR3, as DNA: TGCGCCAGCAGCCAAGATCATCAGTCAGGCCGGAACACCGGGGAGCTGTTTTTT. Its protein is CASSQDHQSGRNTGELFF.